These T cell receptor beta chains were read from a single sample in a study of OX40 agonist ivuxolimab in advanced cancers. Repertoires were generated with immunoSEQ multiplex PCR, while TCRdb's copy carries only in-frame clones and drops some. The sample has about 62,000 clones; roughly four fifths are singletons. Sequences were derived from CD4+ or CD8+ T cells sorted from blood, sampled in a trial of the OX40 agonist ivuxolimab. Receptors were obtained from an adult with an advanced solid tumor such as melanoma, head and neck, liver or kidney cancer. CDR3s include the opening cysteine and the closing phenylalanine or tryptophan. D genes are given only for firm matches. For some rows the clone size is stated as once, few or many, or as a class when expanded; others skip it.

>-|-|TRBV28|TRBJ2-3
TGTGCCAGCAGTTTCCGGGGCAGGGCTGTTCGGGTTAATACGCAGTATTTT
CASSFRGRAVRVNTQYF
>-|-|TRBV4-1|TRBJ1-1
TGCGCCAGCAGCCAAAAAGCGGGGGGGAACACTGAAGCTTTCTTT
CASSQKAGGNTEAFF
>-|-|TRBV7-9|TRBJ1-2
TGTGCCAGCAGCTTATATCAAGAGAACTATGGCTACACCTTC
CASSLYQENYGYTF
>-|TRBD1|TRBV28|TRBJ1-1
TGTGCCAGCAGAATGACAGGGATAGCTGAAGCTTTCTTT
CASRMTGIAEAFF
>-|-|TRBV4-3|TRBJ2-2
TGCGCCAGCAGCCAAGACACCTACACCGGGGAGCTGTTTTTT
CASSQDTYTGELFF
>-|-|TRBV28|TRBJ2-1
TGTGCCAGCAGTTTGCCAAGATCCTACAATGAGCAGTTCTTC
CASSLPRSYNEQFF
>medium-sized|-|TRBV6-1|TRBJ1-5
TGTGCCAGCAGTGAAGAGGCGAATCAGCCCCAGCATTTT
CASSEEANQPQHF
>few|TRBD2|TRBV10-3|TRBJ2-1
TGTGCCATCAGTGATAGCGGGGGGTCCTACAATGAGCAGTTCTTC
CAISDSGGSYNEQFF
>-|TRBD2|TRBV13|TRBJ2-3
TGTGCCAGCAGTCCGGGACTAGCGAAAACAGATACGCAGTATTTT
CASSPGLAKTDTQYF
>-|-|TRBV4-2|TRBJ2-3
TGTGCCAGCAGCCAAGACGGTACGCAGTATTTT
CASSQDGTQYF
>-|-|TRBV14|TRBJ1-2
TGTGCCAGCAGCCAAGCGGGGAGCGGCTACACCTTC
CASSQAGSGYTF
>once|-|TRBV6-6|TRBJ2-1
TGTGCCAGCCTACCGCCGGGACTCAGCCGTATCTTC
CASLPPGLSRIF